This is a list of T cell receptor beta chains from one sample in a study of blood T cell repertoires in COVID-19. Some clones are missing from TCRdb's copy, which holds only in-frame ones; the method was immunoSEQ multiplex PCR. Here the sample spans some 190,000 clones, more than 70% being singletons. Sample: PBMCs or T cells enriched from blood (not recorded which). The receptors shown here come from a man aged 25 to 45 with acute COVID-19. Each CDR3 is given with its conserved first and last residue. Size is omitted from some rows. Given values are once, few, many or a class for expanded clones.

v_gene: TRBV3-1/TRBV3-2; abundance: .; CDR3aa: CAGSQEGLKAGAQYF
v_gene: TRBV4-2; abundance: once; CDR3aa: CASSRGGEGRDTQYF
v_gene: TRBV5-6; abundance: .; CDR3aa: CASSLAGGSGYTF
v_gene: TRBV30; abundance: .; CDR3aa: CAWTPAGGDGYTF
v_gene: TRBV19; abundance: .; CDR3aa: CASSAERGPTRETQYF
v_gene: TRBV11-2; abundance: .; CDR3aa: CASSGRGAVNTGELFF
v_gene: TRBV6-5; abundance: .; CDR3aa: CASSRAGQSGNTIYF
v_gene: TRBV27; abundance: .; CDR3aa: CASRAGAGPLHF
v_gene: TRBV30; abundance: once; CDR3aa: CAWAQDEKLFF
v_gene: TRBV12-3/TRBV12-4; abundance: .; CDR3aa: CASSSYNQPQHF
v_gene: TRBV29-1; abundance: .; CDR3aa: CSVRLGVEQFF
v_gene: TRBV11-2; abundance: once; CDR3aa: CASSLEGRGLSWETQYF
v_gene: TRBV29-1; abundance: .; CDR3aa: CSATGGGGGLEQYF
v_gene: TRBV9; abundance: .; CDR3aa: CASSESGIRANVLTF
v_gene: TRBV3-1/TRBV3-2; abundance: .; CDR3aa: CASSQPGTSLKFF
v_gene: TRBV13; abundance: .; CDR3aa: CASSETDTQYF
v_gene: TRBV29-1; abundance: .; CDR3aa: CSARDRGEYGYTF
v_gene: TRBV5-1; abundance: .; CDR3aa: CASTLAPGPDTQYF
v_gene: TRBV11-3; abundance: .; CDR3aa: CASSSGLNTIYF
v_gene: TRBV20-1; abundance: .; CDR3aa: CSAVGTTEAFF
v_gene: TRBV7-2; abundance: .; CDR3aa: CASSLGGSFNYEQYF
v_gene: TRBV3-1/TRBV3-2; abundance: .; CDR3aa: CASSHSKLETQYF
v_gene: TRBV2; abundance: .; CDR3aa: CASSGLVNTEAFF
v_gene: TRBV6-5; abundance: .; CDR3aa: CASSYGQGGQPQHF
v_gene: TRBV4-2; abundance: .; CDR3aa: CASSQEGRGGVYQETQYF
v_gene: TRBV10-3; abundance: .; CDR3aa: CAIKTGGAEVTGELFF
v_gene: TRBV7-2; abundance: .; CDR3aa: CASSPWTSGASGANVLTF
v_gene: TRBV7-9; abundance: .; CDR3aa: CASSLGGQGKFF
v_gene: TRBV6-5; abundance: .; CDR3aa: CASRQGGNTEAFF
v_gene: TRBV29-1; abundance: .; CDR3aa: CSVPTLDSSSYNEQFF
v_gene: TRBV9; abundance: .; CDR3aa: CASSVGGGTYNEQFF
v_gene: TRBV19; abundance: .; CDR3aa: CASSPPPWQALPDTQYF
v_gene: TRBV19; abundance: .; CDR3aa: CASPTGTGIYEQYF
v_gene: TRBV4-1; abundance: .; CDR3aa: CASSQGAGRGNEQFF
v_gene: TRBV19; abundance: .; CDR3aa: CASSMRESYEQYF
v_gene: TRBV3-1/TRBV3-2; abundance: .; CDR3aa: CASSQESGLADEQFF
v_gene: TRBV7-9; abundance: .; CDR3aa: CASSFSDYGYTF
v_gene: TRBV19; abundance: .; CDR3aa: CASSTRTGEAFF
v_gene: TRBV5-6; abundance: .; CDR3aa: CASIITGGFSEAFF
v_gene: TRBV2; abundance: .; CDR3aa: CASSENPGNYGYTF
v_gene: TRBV5-5; abundance: .; CDR3aa: CASSLTGSRNEQYF
v_gene: TRBV5-1; abundance: .; CDR3aa: CASSLDSNTDTQYF
v_gene: TRBV12-3/TRBV12-4; abundance: .; CDR3aa: CASREPQGEAFF
v_gene: TRBV10-3; abundance: .; CDR3aa: CAIGSGTEAFF
v_gene: TRBV19; abundance: .; CDR3aa: CASSIKAGYEQYF
v_gene: TRBV25-1; abundance: .; CDR3aa: CASSPGLHSPLHF
v_gene: TRBV2; abundance: .; CDR3aa: CASSDGVRSGYTF
v_gene: TRBV7-9; abundance: .; CDR3aa: CASSSRDSSYGYTF
v_gene: TRBV11-2; abundance: .; CDR3aa: CASSSGLLAMAETQYF
v_gene: TRBV5-1; abundance: .; CDR3aa: CASSLRPGGNLDTEAFF
v_gene: TRBV7-9; abundance: .; CDR3aa: CASTRRSGSSINGYTF
v_gene: TRBV6-5; abundance: .; CDR3aa: CASSLGGEQYF